What follows is one T cell receptor beta chain and its context. Axillary draining lymph nodes of breast cancer patients supplied the node samples. Each CDR3 protein is one row after TCRdb ran MiXCR on the multiplex PCR reads. In the table there are around 150,000 distinct CDR3 sequences, over 25% of which are singletons. This specimen comes from a study of breast tumors, draining lymph nodes, adjacent tissues. V was clipped by 3 bases and J by 5 bases; unmatched bases: 9. Germline lookup yields CDR1 LNHNV and CDR2 YYDKDF (reference sequence). The CDR3 is 15 amino acids. The chain combines TRBV15 with TRBJ2-5, with TRBD2 matching over 7 bases. This receptor was taken from a female donor with breast cancer. Some clones in this sample may be carry-over from other donors' samples. What was sequenced was axillary lymph node tissue. CDR3 in DNA: TGTGCCACCAGCAGTCGGGGGGTGTTGAGCGAGACCCAGTACTTC. Its translation is CATSSRGVLSETQYF. The whole variable domain, remainder taken from reference TRBV15 and TRBJ2-5, is DAMVIQNPRYQVTQFGKPVTLSCSQTLNHNVMYWYQQKSSQAPKLLFHYYDKDFNNEADTPDNFQSRRPNTSFCFLDIRSPGLGDTAMYLCATSSRGVLSETQYFGPGTRLLVL.